This T cell receptor (beta chain) was sequenced for a study of vaccination and CD4 T cells after COVID-19. Turning to the study itself: A positive SARS-CoV-2 nasal swab PCR result was recorded for each convalescent patient; about nine were mild and one severe. Samples were taken after vaccination, a median of around 76 days after dose two, with a range of 14 to 241. The convalescent population consisted of six males and four females, two of whom were of Hispanic ethnicity. Study-wide points: Convalescent patients displayed a median 86.3% of reactive clones emerging only post-vaccination.

In TCRdb, the PCR reads were re-called with MiXCR into one record per CDR3 protein. The table includes over 15,000 distinct CDR3 sequences, about 70% detected once. This CDR3 has 15 residues. Per germline, CDR1 DFQATT and CDR2 SNEGSKA (reference sequence). V shed 0 bases, J shed 5 bases, and the junction held 9 bases outside the gene matches. Of note for this clonotype: Its target is not known.

V and J are TRBV20-1 and TRBJ2-7, with 8 positions matching TRBD1. This sample comprised CD4+ T cells from blood, obtained after SARS-CoV-2 vaccination. The source is a human donor who had recovered from COVID-19. The CDR3: CSARDLRTGLHEQYF. The CDR3 nucleotides are TGCAGTGCTAGAGATCTAAGGACAGGGCTTCACGAGCAGTACTTC.